A selection of T cell receptor beta chains follows, all from one sample in a study of cytomegalovirus exposure and HLA in healthy donors. The protocol was immunoSEQ multiplex PCR, while the TCRdb copy is restricted to in-frame clones and leaves out a portion. The profile shows nearly 110,000 clones, 65% to 85% of them singletons. Sequenced sample: PBMCs. The receptors come from a man aged 25-45 years in good health and CMV-seronegative. Each CDR3 is given with its conserved first and last residue. D genes are given only for firm matches. Size is stated for part of the rows, as once, few or many counts, or as a class when the clone is expanded.

>TRBV7-3|.|TRBJ1-3|.
CASSLDSAGNTIYF
TGTGCCAGCAGCCTAGACTCCGCTGGAAACACCATATATTTT
>TRBV28|TRBD1|TRBJ1-1|.
CASSLRTGYNTEAFF
TGTGCCAGCAGTTTACGGACAGGGTATAACACTGAAGCTTTCTTT
>TRBV11-2|.|TRBJ2-3|.
CASSLDSDFPFSTDTQYF
TGTGCCAGCAGCTTAGATTCCGACTTTCCATTTAGCACAGATACGCAGTATTTT
>TRBV30|.|TRBJ2-1|.
CAWRSPTSVNEQFF
TGTGCCTGGAGATCCCCGACTTCAGTCAATGAGCAGTTCTTC
>TRBV2|.|TRBJ2-1|.
CASRPRGLNNEQFF
TGTGCCAGCCGTCCAAGGGGCCTGAACAATGAGCAGTTCTTC
>TRBV6-1|.|TRBJ2-1|.
CASRSRGAYNEQFF
TGTGCCAGCCGAAGCAGGGGTGCCTACAATGAGCAGTTCTTC
>TRBV5-1|TRBD1|TRBJ1-1|few
CASRRVGATGDNEAFF
TGCGCCAGCAGGCGAGTCGGGGCTACAGGGGACAATGAAGCTTTCTTT
>TRBV11-2|.|TRBJ2-7|.
CASSPGYEQYF
TGTGCCAGCAGCCCCGGCTACGAGCAGTACTTC
>TRBV30|TRBD1|TRBJ2-7|.
CAWSVGTALSEQYF
TGTGCCTGGAGTGTAGGGACAGCCCTATCCGAGCAGTACTTC
>TRBV9|.|TRBJ1-1|.
CASSPWDTNTEAFF
TGTGCCAGCAGCCCCTGGGACACCAACACTGAAGCTTTCTTT
>TRBV28|TRBD1|TRBJ2-7|once
CASSFYGTGSYYEQYF
TGTGCCAGCAGTTTTTACGGGACAGGATCCTACTACGAGCAGTACTTC
>TRBV6-5|.|TRBJ1-1|few
CASSYSQGTAEAFF
TGTGCCAGCAGTTACTCTCAGGGGACCGCTGAAGCTTTCTTT
>TRBV9|.|TRBJ2-1|.
CASSVSPSSYNEQFF
TGTGCCAGCAGCGTCTCCCCCAGCTCCTACAATGAGCAGTTCTTC
>TRBV7-9|TRBD1|TRBJ1-1|.
CASSQGADTEAFF
TGTGCCAGCAGCCAGGGGGCGGACACTGAAGCTTTCTTT
>TRBV5-1|.|TRBJ1-5|few
CASSPDRGSQPQHF
TGCGCCAGCAGCCCCGACAGAGGCAGCCAGCCCCAGCATTTT
>TRBV2|.|TRBJ2-5|.
CASSPGTRETQYF
TGTGCCAGCAGTCCAGGGACTCGAGAGACCCAGTACTTC
>TRBV7-3|.|TRBJ2-7|.
CASSSTRDEKQYF
TGTGCCAGCAGCTCAACCAGGGATGAGAAGCAGTACTTC
>TRBV4-2|TRBD2|TRBJ2-5|.
CASSRGVAGGPPRETQYF
TGTGCCAGCAGCCGGGGAGTAGCGGGAGGCCCCCCGAGGGAGACCCAGTACTTC
>TRBV7-9|TRBD2|TRBJ2-7|.
CASSSLAESYEQYF
TGTGCCAGCAGCTCCCTAGCGGAATCCTACGAGCAGTACTTC
>TRBV18|.|TRBJ2-7|.
CASSPIDNYEQYF
TGTGCCAGCTCACCAATTGACAACTACGAGCAGTACTTC
>TRBV4-1|.|TRBJ1-5|.
CASGANQPQHF
TGCGCCAGCGGAGCCAATCAGCCCCAGCATTTT
>TRBV29-1|.|TRBJ1-5|.
CTPHRGGNQPQHF
TGCACCCCTCACCGGGGGGGCAATCAGCCCCAGCATTTT
>TRBV7-2|.|TRBJ2-1|.
CASSLYQVVGNEQFF
TGTGCCAGCAGCTTATATCAGGTTGTCGGAAATGAGCAGTTCTTC
>TRBV5-1|TRBD1|TRBJ1-2|.
CASSPGTDGYTF
TGCGCCAGCAGCCCCGGGACAGATGGCTACACCTTC
>TRBV5-1|.|TRBJ1-6|.
CASSITGRNSPLHF
TGCGCCAGCAGCATAACAGGTAGAAATTCACCCCTCCACTTT
>TRBV7-9|TRBD1|TRBJ2-3|.
CASSLFATGSDTQYF
TGTGCCAGCAGCTTATTCGCGACAGGGTCAGATACGCAGTATTTT
>TRBV11-2|.|TRBJ2-5|.
CASSLAPGLGQETQYF
TGTGCCAGCAGCTTAGCCCCAGGTCTGGGCCAAGAGACCCAGTACTTC
>TRBV30|TRBD2|TRBJ2-1|.
CAWSTFSGDEQFF
TGTGCCTGGAGTACATTTAGCGGGGATGAGCAGTTCTTC
>TRBV15|.|TRBJ1-3|.
CATSRDGTGNTIYF
TGTGCCACCAGCAGAGATGGCACAGGAAACACCATATATTTT
>TRBV6-5|.|TRBJ2-4|.
CASRGGVKNIQYF
TGTGCCAGCCGGGGTGGGGTCAAAAACATTCAGTACTTC
>TRBV9|.|TRBJ2-1|.
CASSAETYNEQFF
TGTGCCAGCAGCGCAGAAACCTACAATGAGCAGTTCTTC
>TRBV10-3|.|TRBJ1-5|.
CAISESQGGSNQPQHF
TGTGCCATCAGTGAGTCCCAGGGAGGCAGCAATCAGCCCCAGCATTTT
>TRBV7-9|TRBD1|TRBJ1-2|.
CASSQGGSGNYGYTF
TGTGCCAGCAGCCAGGGGGGTTCCGGGAACTATGGCTACACCTTC
>TRBV4-2|TRBD1|TRBJ2-7|.
CASSSFGGQGASGATYEQYF
TGTGCCAGCAGCTCCTTTGGGGGACAGGGGGCGAGCGGGGCCACCTACGAGCAGTACTTC
>TRBV9|.|TRBJ2-5|.
CASSAGVFQETQYF
TGTGCCAGCAGCGCCGGGGTATTCCAAGAGACCCAGTACTTC
>TRBV29-1|TRBD1|TRBJ1-2|.
CSVETRQGYGYTF
TGCAGCGTTGAAACGAGACAGGGATATGGCTACACCTTC
>TRBV6-5|TRBD1|TRBJ2-1|.
CASRGTGFNEQFF
TGTGCCAGCAGGGGGACAGGGTTTAATGAGCAGTTCTTC
>TRBV13|TRBD1|TRBJ2-2|.
CASSLEPRGRGGELFF
TGTGCCAGCAGCCTAGAACCCAGGGGGCGTGGCGGGGAGCTGTTTTTT
>TRBV27|.|TRBJ1-1|.
CASSLGGRSTEAFF
TGTGCCAGCAGTCTCGGAGGGAGGAGCACTGAAGCTTTCTTT
>TRBV19|.|TRBJ1-2|.
CASWASYGYTF
TGTGCCAGTTGGGCCTCCTATGGCTACACCTTC